Below are 27 T cell receptor beta chains sequenced from a single sample in a study of shared T cell receptors in the human thymus. Using immunoSEQ multiplex PCR, the repertoire was profiled, and TCRdb retains in-frame clones only, with some absent. The sample has fewer than 700,000 clones, approximately 88% seen once. This sample was shared with a second study, whose subject was human thymus T cells.

The sequencing input was thymocytes. These receptors were taken from a boy younger than two with a congenital heart defect.

The rearrangement joins TRBV6-1 to TRBJ2-3; 7 nucleotides line up with TRBD2. With 4 bases clipped from V and 0 bases from J, the junction kept 10 bases outside the gene matches. The CDR3 loop spans 17 amino acids. Germline loops: CDR1 MNHNS, CDR2 SASEGT. CDR3 protein: CASSVKREETSTDTQYF. The CDR3 DNA follows: TGTGCCAGCAGTGTGAAGCGGGAAGAAACTAGCACAGATACGCAGTATTTT.

The J gene is TRBJ2-7, the V gene TRBV30; 10 bases match TRBD2. Germline CDR1 reads GTSNPN; CDR2 reads SVGIG (reference sequence). CDR3 size: 20 residues. After removal of 4 bases from V and 0 bases from J, the junction contained 21 bases not matched to a gene. This CDR3 reads CAWTVFAGSLAGASSYEQYF. The DNA for the CDR3 is TGTGCCTGGACCGTCTTTGCGGGCTCTCTAGCGGGAGCTAGCTCCTACGAGCAGTACTTC.

This rearrangement joins TRBV7-2 to TRBJ2-1, with 7 nucleotides matching TRBD2. The J segment lost 4 bases and the V segment lost 5 bases, leaving 17 bases of the junction unmatched. Germline loops: CDR1 SGHTA, CDR2 FQGNSA. There are 18 residues in the CDR3. The DNA of the CDR3 is TGTGCCAGCAGCCGAGTATTTGAGGGAGGGTCAAAGTACAATGAGCAGTTCTTC. This encodes CASSRVFEGGSKYNEQFF.

The V gene is TRBV6-1, the J gene TRBJ2-7, with D perhaps matching TRBD1 (6 bases). Germline values: CDR1 MNHNS, CDR2 SASEGT. V dropped 2 bases and J dropped 4 bases, with 9 bases sitting between them. The CDR3 is made up of 13 amino acids. In DNA form, the CDR3 reads TGTGCCAGCAGTGAAAGGCAGGGGTACGAGCAGTACTTC. Protein: CASSERQGYEQYF.

The rearrangement joins TRBV5-1 to TRBJ2-4, with a tentative D call TRBD1 (7 bases). Trimming cost V 7 bases and J 3 bases, with 11 bases left between them. CDR1 and CDR2 from the germline V gene are SGHRS and YFSETQ. The CDR3 covers 13 residues. Written as DNA, the CDR3 is TGCGCCAGCCGACAGGGAGGCAAAAACATTCAGTACTTC. Translated, it gives CASRQGGKNIQYF. The variable domain in full, with the rest retrieved from reference TRBV5-1 and TRBJ2-4, is KAGVTQTPRYLIKTRGQQVTLSCSPISGHRSVSWYQQTPGQGLQFLFEYFSETQRNKGNFPGRFSGRQFSNSRSEMNVSTLELGDSALYLCASRQGGKNIQYFGAGTRLSVL.

The chain employs TRBV27 and TRBJ1-3; D call uncertain. The germline gives CDR1 MNHEY, CDR2 SMNVEV (reference sequence). The CDR3 length is 13 residues. Trimming stripped 5 bases from V and 0 bases from J, with 5 bases between. The CDR3 coding sequence is TGTGCCAGCAGTCTGAGCTCTGGAAACACCATATATTTT. Translated, it gives CASSLSSGNTIYF.

The rearrangement uses TRBV27 and TRBJ2-7, with D perhaps matching TRBD2 (6 bases). The germline V gene has CDR1 MNHEY and CDR2 SMNVEV (reference sequence). V lost 6 bases to trimming and J lost 4 bases, with 22 bases between them. The CDR3 is 16 amino acids. The CDR3 protein is CASRAGPGSLGYEQYF. In DNA form, the CDR3 reads TGTGCCAGCAGGGCCGGGCCCGGGAGCCTGGGATACGAGCAGTACTTC.

This clone was picked up one time. The J gene is TRBJ1-2, the V gene TRBV21-1; the listed D gene, TRBD1, was not tested against the DNA. TRBV21-1 is reported as a pseudogene. The CDR3 has 13 residues. In nucleotides, the CDR3 is TGTGCCAGCAGCAAAGACAGGGTATATGGCTACACCTTC. Its protein product is CASSKDRVYGYTF.

The V call is TRBV7-2, the J call TRBJ2-5; D is possibly TRBD2 (6 bases). The CDR3 sequence is 16 residues long. V lost 4 bases and J lost 5, with 20 bases in between. The germline V gene has CDR1 SGHTA and CDR2 FQGNSA. The CDR3 here is CASSSEATTGGETQYF. CDR3 DNA sequence: TGTGCCAGCAGCTCCGAGGCAACGACCGGAGGGGAGACCCAGTACTTC.

The chain uses TRBV9 and TRBJ2-1, with 8 nucleotides matching TRBD2. Trimming removed 4 bases from V and 5 bases from J; junction bases left unmatched: 8. The CDR3 totals 15 residues. Germline V lookup: CDR1 SGDLS, CDR2 YYNGEE. The CDR3 DNA is TGTGCCAGCAGCTCCAGCGGGAGTGTAAACAATGAGCAGTTCTTC. Translating gives CASSSSGSVNNEQFF.

The CDR3 loop is CASSTVGLAGGTQYF. The CDR3 nucleotides are TGTGCCAGCAGCACAGTCGGGCTAGCGGGGGGGACCCAGTACTTC. V usage is TRBV5-6 and J usage is TRBJ2-5; 11 nucleotides match TRBD2. In germline, CDR1 is SGHDT, CDR2 YYEEEE. J was trimmed by 7 bases and V by 4 bases; bases with no gene match: 9. This CDR3 is 15 amino acids long.

This clone showed up just a few times. This sequence joins TRBV4-1 and TRBJ1-3; D remains unclear. With 3 bases removed from V and 8 bases from J, the gap between germline ends came to 14 bases. CDR1 and CDR2 from the germline V gene are MGHRA and YSYEKL. This CDR3 has 14 residues. CDR3 in amino acids: CASSQGRQEDTIYF. For the CDR3, the DNA is TGCGCCAGCAGCCAGGGGAGGCAGGAGGACACCATATATTTT.

V usage is TRBV12-5 and J usage is TRBJ2-1; 11 nucleotides match TRBD2. The V and J ends lost 5 bases and 7 bases, in that order; junction bases with no gene match: 10. This CDR3 is 16 amino acids long. Germline V gene lookup returns CDR1 LGHNT and CDR2 FRNRAP. CDR3 residues: CASGPKIAGGPNEQFF. The DNA of the CDR3 is TGTGCTAGTGGTCCGAAGATAGCGGGAGGGCCGAATGAGCAGTTCTTC.

The V gene is TRBV7-6, the J gene TRBJ2-7; TRBD2 might be the D (6 bases). The CDR3 has 13 residues. Trimming shortened V by 1 base and J by 3 bases, and 7 bases separated the two germline ends. The germline V gene encodes CDR1 SGHVS and CDR2 FNYEAQ. CDR3 protein: CASSLGTNYEQYF. DNA of the CDR3: TGTGCCAGCAGCTTAGGGACTAACTACGAGCAGTACTTC.

This clone appeared once. This sequence joins TRBV11-3 and TRBJ2-5; tentatively, D is TRBD1 (6 bases). Germline V gene data show CDR1 as SGHNT and CDR2 as YENEEA. Trimming removed 5 bases from V and 2 bases from J, with 18 bases in between. CDR3 length: 16 amino acids. The CDR3 spells CASSPLSTGAQETQYF. The CDR3 bases are TGTGCCAGCAGCCCGTTATCGACAGGAGCTCAAGAGACCCAGTACTTC. The full variable domain, in which reference TRBV11-3 and TRBJ2-5 provide the parts outside the CDR3, is EAGVVQSPRYKIIEKKQPVAFWCNPISGHNTLYWYLQNLGQGPELLIRYENEEAVDDSQLPKDRFSAERLKGVDSTLKIQPAELGDSAVYLCASSPLSTGAQETQYFGPGTRLLVL.

The chain links TRBV23-1 to TRBJ2-7; TRBD2 might be the D (6 bases). TRBV23-1 belongs to the ORF category, with a function that is uncertain. V shed 5 bases and J shed 0 bases, with 20 bases lying between them. This CDR3 spans 17 amino acids. CDR3 DNA sequence: TGCGCCAGCAGTACCCCCAGGGAGGTCCTCCCCTCCTACGAGCAGTACTTC. It codes for CASSTPREVLPSYEQYF.

The gene calls are TRBV27 and TRBJ2-7, with 16 bases matching TRBD2. The CDR3 totals 16 residues. Looked up from germline, CDR1 is MNHEY and CDR2 is SMNVEV (reference sequence). V dropped 3 bases and J dropped 5; count of bases not matched to a gene: 4. The CDR3: CASSLGLAGGPNEQYF. CDR3 nucleotides: TGTGCCAGCAGTTTGGGACTAGCGGGAGGGCCGAACGAGCAGTACTTC.

The chain couples TRBV7-8 to TRBJ2-1, with 8 bases aligning to TRBD2. CDR1 and CDR2 (germline): SGHVS, FQNEAQ. This CDR3 is built from 15 residues. V was clipped by 1 base and J by 2 bases; unmatched bases: 1. CDR3 residues: CASSLEREPYNEQFF. The DNA for the CDR3 is TGTGCCAGCAGCTTAGAGCGGGAGCCCTACAATGAGCAGTTCTTC.

The chain uses TRBV5-1 and TRBJ2-1, with TRBD2 matching 12 bases. Germline-derived CDR1 and CDR2 are SGHRS and YFSETQ. Trimming cost V 4 bases and J 4 bases; bases outside gene matches: 15. The CDR3 totals 19 residues. CDR3 amino acids: CASSGRTSGTGRVYNEQFF. The CDR3 bases are TGCGCCAGCAGCGGACGGACTAGCGGGACGGGTCGGGTATACAATGAGCAGTTCTTC.

The J gene is TRBJ2-3, the V gene TRBV5-1, with a weak D call TRBD1 (6 bases). The CDR3 has 18 amino acids. Germline V gene lookup returns CDR1 SGHRS and CDR2 YFSETQ. V gave up 2 bases and J gave up 1 base, with 20 bases separating them. The CDR3 coding sequence is TGCGCCAGCAGCTTTTGCCAAAACGACAGGCCCCGCACAGATACGCAGTATTTT. This encodes CASSFCQNDRPRTDTQYF.

This clone was seen a handful of times. The chain recombines TRBV28 with TRBJ2-7, with 8 bases aligning to TRBD1. Germline trimming cut 5 bases from V and 5 bases from J; bases unmatched to any gene: 8. The germline V gene encodes CDR1 MDHEN and CDR2 SYDVKM. The CDR3 sequence is 14 residues long. CDR3 sequence (DNA): TGTGCCAGCAGTCCCGGACAGGGTTTCGACGAGCAGTACTTC. Amino acids: CASSPGQGFDEQYF.

This clone has a single count. The chain carries TRBV6-7 and TRBJ2-1; D gene uncertain. TRBV6-7 is classed as an ORF, of uncertain function. This CDR3 is 11 amino acids long. Trimming stripped 6 bases from V and 9 bases from J, with 9 bases between. The CDR3 is CASSPFSEQFF. The CDR3 DNA sequence: TGTGCCAGCAGCCCCTTTAGTGAGCAGTTCTTC.

The chain links TRBV6-6 to TRBJ2-2; weak D call: TRBD2 (6 bases). Germline CDR1 is MNHNY and CDR2 is SVGAGI (reference sequence). V dropped 9 bases and J dropped 3 bases, with 11 bases sitting between them. The CDR3 totals 13 residues. CDR3 sequence (DNA): TGTGCCAGGAAGCGGGTCTACACCGGGGAGCTGTTTTTT. This encodes CARKRVYTGELFF.

This chain uses TRBV28 with TRBJ2-5; 9 nucleotides agree with TRBD1. The junction had 6 bases not matched to a gene; V was cut back by 5 bases and J by 5 bases. Germline CDR1 and CDR2: MDHEN and SYDVKM. There are 14 residues in the CDR3. Here the CDR3 reads CASSQTGGWETQYF. CDR3 bases: TGTGCCAGCAGTCAAACAGGGGGCTGGGAGACCCAGTACTTC.

V is TRBV5-1 and J is TRBJ2-3; TRBD1 matches at 8 bases. The CDR3 is 14 residues long. J gave up 2 bases and V 7 bases, and 6 bases lay outside the gene matches. The germline CDR1 and CDR2 sequences are SGHRS and YFSETQ. The DNA for the CDR3 is TGCGCCAGCCTCCGGGACAGGCCCACAGATACGCAGTATTTT. Translation: CASLRDRPTDTQYF.

The rearrangement links TRBV7-9 to TRBJ1-2; 7 positions match TRBD1. V lost 9 bases and J lost 1; bases outside the gene matches: 5. CDR1 and CDR2 (germline): SEHNR, FQNEAQ (reference sequence). This CDR3 is 13 amino acids long. The CDR3 coding sequence is TGTGCCAGTAGGGACAGACATAACTATGGCTACACCTTC. This codes for CASRDRHNYGYTF.

This chain joins TRBV7-2 and TRBJ2-7; 9 bases align to TRBD2. CDR1 is SGHTA, CDR2 FQGNSA, per germline. The CDR3 sequence is 15 residues long. J gave up 3 bases and V 1 base, and 4 bases lay outside the gene matches. CDR3 bases: TGTGCCAGCAGCTTAGACGGCGGGGGGGGCTACGAGCAGTACTTC. It codes for CASSLDGGGGYEQYF.